One and the same sample provided the 21 T cell receptor beta chains below, sequenced in a study of beta chain features in type 1 diabetes. The sequenced template was cDNA made from the entire isolated RNA. TCRdb keeps only in-frame clones here, not all; method: immunoSEQ multiplex PCR. The sample records 900,000 or so clones, roughly a sixth being singletons. The source material was naive CD4+ T cells from blood. The receptors originated from a woman aged 18-29 years in good health.

This clone was counted only a few times. This chain uses TRBV7-9 with TRBJ1-1, with TRBD1 matching 10 bases. Germline V gene data show CDR1 as SEHNR and CDR2 as FQNEAQ (reference sequence). The ends lost 4 bases at V and 4 bases at J; junction bases unmatched: 6. The CDR3 length is 15 residues. This CDR3 reads CASSSRDRGGTEAFF. In DNA form, the CDR3 reads TGTGCCAGCAGCTCTCGGGACAGGGGTGGCACTGAAGCTTTCTTT.

The table lists this clone with a few counts. V usage is TRBV7-3 and J usage is TRBJ1-1; D not resolved. The CDR3 runs 13 residues. Germline loops: CDR1 SGHTA, CDR2 FQGTGA. The V and J ends lost 2 bases and 1 base respectively, with 5 bases between them. DNA for the CDR3: TGTGCCAGCAGCTTACACGGGAACACTGAAGCTTTCTTT. Amino acids: CASSLHGNTEAFF.

In this sample, this clone turned up a few times. V and J are TRBV28 and TRBJ2-1; D call uncertain. Trimming shortened V by 1 base and J by 8 bases, and 6 bases separated the two germline ends. The CDR3 loop spans 12 amino acids. Germline CDR1 MDHEN, CDR2 SYDVKM. The CDR3 DNA reads as TGTGCCAGCAGTTTATTGGCCGATGAGCAGTTCTTC. It specifies CASSLLADEQFF.

The chain carries TRBV7-2 and TRBJ2-1; TRBD2 aligns across 7 bases. V shed 7 bases and J 2 bases; nucleotides not matched to a gene: 8. In germline, CDR1 is SGHTA, CDR2 FQGNSA. The CDR3 is 15 amino acids. CDR3 coding DNA: TGTGCCAGCACCCCGGGGGGTAGTACCTACAATGAGCAGTTCTTC. It codes for CASTPGGSTYNEQFF.

CDR3 loop: CATSSLKQTSYEQYF. The CDR3, as DNA: TGTGCCACCAGCAGTCTTAAGCAGACGTCCTACGAGCAGTACTTC. The rearrangement joins TRBV15 to TRBJ2-7; D is ambiguous. Germline CDR1 reads LNHNV; CDR2 reads YYDKDF (reference sequence). Trimming left V 3 bases short and J 1 base short, with 13 bases between. The CDR3 loop spans 15 amino acids.

V gene TRBV4-2 combines with J gene TRBJ2-5; D gene ambiguous. V was cut by 5 bases and J by 6 bases, with 7 bases left in between. This CDR3 has 11 residues. Germline CDR1 LGHNA, CDR2 YNFKEQ. The CDR3 loop reads CASSSRKTQYF. The DNA of the CDR3 is TGTGCCAGCAGCTCTCGAAAGACCCAGTACTTC.

Details on this clone: The sample has other DNA sequences that encode this CDR3 too. In DNA form, the CDR3 reads TGCGCCAGCAGCTTGGCTCTAATCTCCTACAATGAGCAGTTCTTC. This sequence encodes CASSLALISYNEQFF. The rearrangement joins TRBV5-1 to TRBJ2-1; D is unresolved. The germline V gene encodes CDR1 SGHRS and CDR2 YFSETQ. Trimming shortened V by 0 bases and J by 0 bases, and 7 bases separated the two germline ends. The CDR3 covers 15 residues.

This clone was observed a handful of times. The genes are TRBV15 and TRBJ2-1; 12 positions agree with TRBD2. Losses at the gene ends were 3 bases for V and 7 bases for J; bases not matched to a gene: 7. Germline V gives CDR1 LNHNV, CDR2 YYDKDF (reference sequence). The CDR3 runs 16 residues. The CDR3 sequence: CATSRVRLAGENEQFF. The CDR3 DNA is TGTGCCACCAGCAGGGTTCGACTAGCGGGAGAGAATGAGCAGTTCTTC.

Comment on this clone: Other DNA variants within this sample encode the same CDR3. The CDR3 reads CASSPSHSGANVLTF. The CDR3 region has the DNA TGTGCCAGCTCACCAAGCCACTCTGGGGCCAACGTCCTGACTTTC. This chain joins TRBV18 and TRBJ2-6; no reliable D call. Germline assignment: CDR1 KGHSH and CDR2 LQKENI. This CDR3 spans 15 amino acids. Trimming took off 2 bases at V and 0 bases at J, with 5 bases between the two ends.

The chain has TRBV28 and TRBJ2-7; 12 bases are a match to TRBD1. The CDR3 is 14 residues long. V shed 4 bases, J shed 6 bases, and the junction held 4 bases outside the gene matches. Per the germline V gene, CDR1 is MDHEN and CDR2 is SYDVKM. CDR3 sequence reads: CASSSGTGGPEQYF. The CDR3 nucleotides read TGTGCCAGCAGTTCCGGGACAGGGGGCCCCGAGCAGTACTTC. The full variable domain, with the rest looked up from reference TRBV28 and TRBJ2-7, is DVKVTQSSRYLVKRTGEKVFLECVQDMDHENMFWYRQDPGLGLRLIYFSYDVKMKEKGDIPEGYSVSREKKERFSLILESASTNQTSMYLCASSSGTGGPEQYFGPGTRLTVT.

The chain joins TRBV7-8 to TRBJ2-1; D is ambiguous. CDR1 SGHVS and CDR2 FQNEAQ come from the germline V gene. V shed 7 bases and J shed 6 bases, with 16 bases lying between them. This CDR3 is 14 amino acids long. The CDR3 bases are TGTGCCAGCACGGCGTGGGCGTTGGGCAATGAGCAGTTCTTC. Translated: CASTAWALGNEQFF.

This clone was seen only a few times. V is TRBV4-2 and J is TRBJ2-3; the D gene is possibly TRBD2 (6 bases). Germline V gene data show CDR1 as LGHNA and CDR2 as YNFKEQ. V shed 1 base and J shed 6 bases, with 11 bases lying between them. The CDR3 totals 14 residues. The CDR3 DNA is TGTGCCAGCAGCCAAGCGGGGGAGACGGATACGCAGTATTTT. Amino acid sequence: CASSQAGETDTQYF.

The genes are TRBV28 and TRBJ1-3, with 9 positions matching TRBD1. This CDR3 is built from 20 residues. CDR1 is MDHEN, CDR2 SYDVKM, per germline. The ends lost 3 bases at V and 5 bases at J; junction bases unmatched: 20. The CDR3 region is CASSFAGTGRRRRKRNTIYF. The CDR3 nucleotides read TGTGCCAGCAGTTTCGCCGGGACAGGGCGAAGGCGAAGGAAGAGAAACACCATATATTTT.

The chain links TRBV4-1 to TRBJ2-5; D is ambiguous. Trimming shortened V by 4 bases and J by 4 bases, and 13 bases separated the two germline ends. The CDR3 runs 14 residues. CDR1 MGHRA and CDR2 YSYEKL come from the germline V gene. The CDR3 DNA follows: TGCGCCAGCAGCCTGTTGGGGATTCCAGAGACCCAGTACTTC. Its protein product is CASSLLGIPETQYF.

The chain uses TRBV7-2 and TRBJ2-5, with D possibly being TRBD2 (5 bases). Germline V gene sequence: CDR1 SGHTA, CDR2 FQGNSA. The V end was cut by 0 bases, the J end by 5 bases, with 16 bases between. The CDR3 runs 16 residues. The CDR3 is CASSLAPRGKWETQYF. The CDR3 DNA reads as TGTGCCAGCAGCTTAGCCCCTCGGGGAAAGTGGGAGACCCAGTACTTC. The complete variable domain, with remaining parts taken from reference TRBV7-2 and TRBJ2-5, reads GAGVSQSPSNKVTEKGKDVELRCDPISGHTALYWYRQSLGQGLEFLIYFQGNSAPDKSGLPSDRFSAERTGGSVSTLTIQRTQQEDSAVYLCASSLAPRGKWETQYFGPGTRLLVL.

The rearrangement uses TRBV11-2 and TRBJ2-7; 13 bases match TRBD2. V shed 6 bases and J 3 bases; nucleotides not matched to a gene: 8. The germline CDR1 and CDR2 sequences are SGHAT and FQNNGV. The CDR3 covers 16 residues. CDR3 residues: CASRQTSGGTFYEQYF. CDR3 coding DNA: TGTGCCAGCAGGCAGACTAGCGGGGGGACTTTCTACGAGCAGTACTTC.

CDR3 in DNA: TGTGCCAGCAGTTTCCGACAGGGGTCGGGCAATCAGCCCCAGCATTTT. Its translation is CASSFRQGSGNQPQHF. The gene calls are TRBV28 and TRBJ1-5; 8 bases are a match to TRBD1. The CDR3 has 16 amino acids. Germline V CDR1 and CDR2: MDHEN, SYDVKM. The trim removed 3 bases at V and 2 bases at J, leaving 6 bases unmatched.

The rearrangement links TRBV28 to TRBJ2-3; 7 nucleotides agree with TRBD1. V trimming: 6 bases; J trimming: 9 bases; junction bases outside the gene matches: 6. The germline V gene has CDR1 MDHEN and CDR2 SYDVKM. CDR3 length equals 12 residues. The CDR3 reads CASSTPGGTQYF. The DNA for the CDR3 is TGTGCCAGCAGCACACCAGGGGGAACGCAGTATTTT. Using reference TRBV28 and TRBJ2-3 for the parts outside the CDR3, the full variable domain is DVKVTQSSRYLVKRTGEKVFLECVQDMDHENMFWYRQDPGLGLRLIYFSYDVKMKEKGDIPEGYSVSREKKERFSLILESASTNQTSMYLCASSTPGGTQYFGPGTRLTVL.

This clone was seen a handful of times. V is TRBV18 and J is TRBJ2-3; a weak D match, TRBD1 (6 bases). Per the germline V gene, CDR1 is KGHSH and CDR2 is LQKENI. V lost 3 bases, J lost 4 bases, and 14 bases lay in between. This CDR3 region has 15 residues. This CDR3 reads CASSPRQGIPDTQYF. Written as DNA, the CDR3 is TGTGCCAGCTCACCGAGGCAGGGGATACCAGATACGCAGTATTTT.

This clone occurred a few times. The rearrangement joins TRBV7-9 to TRBJ2-5; no firm D call. CDR1 is SEHNR and CDR2 is FQNEAQ in the germline V gene (reference sequence). The CDR3 sequence is 15 residues long. Between the trimmed V and J ends, which lost 5 bases and 5 bases, there was a span of 18 bases. As DNA, the CDR3 is TGTGCCAGCAGCCCGCCCCGTTTTGGCCGGGAGACCCAGTACTTC. Protein product: CASSPPRFGRETQYF.

The chain joins TRBV20-1 to TRBJ2-4; D gene uncertain. The V and J ends lost 6 bases and 9 bases respectively, with 12 bases between them. This CDR3 spans 11 amino acids. Germline CDR1 reads DFQATT; CDR2 reads SNEGSKA (reference sequence). The chain's CDR3 is CSANRIGIQYF. The CDR3 coding sequence is TGCAGTGCAAACCGCATAGGCATTCAGTACTTC.